This passage covers 25 T cell receptor beta chains from one sample sequenced in a study of blood T cells in healthy people across ages. Alongside a J-beta primer mix, a sample-barcoded 5' primer served in a second PCR lasting roughly 7 to 11 cycles. One entry per CDR3 protein results from TCRdb running MiXCR on the 5' RACE reads. Of fewer than 900,000 distinct CDR3 sequences in the sample, around 46% are singletons; the top ten hold roughly 20%. The sample was blood. The source is a woman aged 60 to 75 in good health.

This clonotype was counted between two and nine times. V and J are TRBV6-5 and TRBJ1-2; 8 bases are a match to TRBD1. Germline assignment: CDR1 MNHEY and CDR2 SVGAGI. Germline trimming cut 6 bases from V and 4 bases from J; bases unmatched to any gene: 7. The CDR3 has 14 residues. Here the CDR3 DNA reads TGTGCCAGCAGGACTCAGGGGGCAATCTATGGCTACACCTTC. It is translated as CASRTQGAIYGYTF.

The chain uses TRBV20-1 and TRBJ2-5; D unclear. Judging by the DNA end, TRBJ2-7 fits better; the J call may be wrong. The CDR3 runs to 12 residues. The germline V gene has CDR1 DFQATT and CDR2 SNEGSKA (reference sequence). In DNA, the CDR3 is TGCAGTGTTAGGGTTCGGGCAAGCGAGCAGTACTTC. It is translated as CSVRVRASEQYF.

This clonotype was detected only a few times. This chain uses TRBV5-1 with TRBJ2-5, with 10 bases matching TRBD2. Germline lookup yields CDR1 SGHRS and CDR2 YFSETQ. The CDR3 consists of 16 residues. V gave up 6 bases and J gave up 4 bases; unmatched junction bases: 12. The CDR3 DNA reads as TGCGCCAGCACCACCCGGACTAGCGGACAAGGAGAGACCCAGTACTTC. Its translation is CASTTRTSGQGETQYF.

The DNA of the CDR3 is TGTGCCAGCAGCCGCGCGGGCTTTCGGGCCCAACAAGAGACCCAGTACTTC. The encoded protein is CASSRAGFRAQQETQYF. The chain employs TRBV6-1 and TRBJ2-5; D perhaps matches TRBD2 (5 bases). With 6 bases removed from V and 2 bases from J, the gap between germline ends came to 22 bases. This CDR3 is 17 amino acids long. Per the germline V gene, CDR1 is MNHNS and CDR2 is SASEGT.

In its sample, this clonotype was seen a few times. The germline gene is not matched at one end of the junction; a read error may be the cause. The chain uses TRBV20-1 and TRBJ2-5; D not certain. Germline values: CDR1 DFQATT, CDR2 SNEGSKA (reference sequence). CDR3 length equals 13 residues. CDR3 loop: CSARDSVGEAQYF. The CDR3 DNA is TGCAGTGCTAGAGATTCGGTTGGAGAGGCCCAGTACTTC.

This clonotype was found a few times. The chain recombines TRBV5-1 with TRBJ1-6; D remains unclear. Trimming shortened V by 0 bases and J by 7 bases, and 11 bases separated the two germline ends. The CDR3 extends over 15 amino acids. Germline V gene lookup returns CDR1 SGHRS and CDR2 YFSETQ. The CDR3 coding sequence is TGCGCCAGCAGCTTGGTACCATCGGCCAATTCACCCCTCCACTTT. It is translated as CASSLVPSANSPLHF.

The chain recombines TRBV18 with TRBJ1-1, with D tentatively TRBD1 (5 bases). Germline CDR1 is KGHSH and CDR2 is LQKENI. This CDR3 comprises 14 residues. V lost 5 bases and J lost 1, with 11 bases in between. The DNA for the CDR3 is TGTGCCAGCTCAGCTGACAGACGGAACACTGAAGCTTTCTTT. Its translation is CASSADRRNTEAFF.

The V gene is TRBV3-1, the J gene TRBJ2-2; D is undetermined. The CDR3 has 13 amino acids. The V gene's germline CDR1 is LGHDT and CDR2 YNNKEL (reference sequence). The ends were cut back, 2 bases at V and 7 bases at J, with 8 bases in the middle. The CDR3 reads CASSQYRNGELFF. CDR3 bases: TGTGCCAGCAGCCAATACCGGAACGGGGAGCTGTTTTTT.

The genes are TRBV7-3 and TRBJ2-1; 8 nucleotides align to TRBD2. The CDR3 has 18 amino acids. CDR1 SGHTA and CDR2 FQGTGA come from the germline V gene. The trim removed 1 base at V and 8 bases at J, leaving 16 bases unmatched. The CDR3 loop reads CASSLKAAGGGGVHEQFF. CDR3 coding DNA: TGTGCCAGCAGCTTAAAAGCGGCGGGGGGAGGAGGGGTTCATGAGCAGTTCTTC.

The chain is built from TRBV20-1 and TRBJ2-7; TRBD1 matches at 7 bases. The J segment lost 7 bases and the V segment lost 6 bases, leaving 15 bases of the junction unmatched. CDR1 is DFQATT, CDR2 SNEGSKA, per germline (reference sequence). There are 14 residues in the CDR3. The CDR3 sequence: CSALEGGTKGEQYF. The DNA of the CDR3 is TGCAGTGCCTTGGAAGGGGGCACCAAGGGAGAGCAGTACTTC.

This clonotype was observed many times. V usage is TRBV29-1 and J usage is TRBJ1-2; perhaps TRBD1 as D (5 bases). V lost 1 base, J lost 6 bases, and 12 bases lay in between. This CDR3 comprises 13 residues. Germline V gene sequence: CDR1 SQVTM, CDR2 ANQGSEA. CDR3 sequence reads: CSVEGGGFHGYTF. The CDR3 bases are TGCAGCGTTGAAGGCGGGGGTTTCCATGGCTACACCTTC.

The chain joins TRBV20-1 to TRBJ2-1; TRBD2 agrees at 15 bases. Unmatched junction bases numbered 10, after V lost 2 bases and J lost 8 bases. From germline, CDR1 is DFQATT and CDR2 SNEGSKA (reference sequence). The CDR3 is 17 amino acids. In DNA, the CDR3 is TGCAGTGCTAGAACCAGGACTAGCGGGAGGGAGGTGCATGAGCAGTTCTTC. The encoded protein is CSARTRTSGREVHEQFF.

The chain couples TRBV5-1 to TRBJ2-7; D gene unclear. The CDR3 covers 11 residues. Trimming took 2 bases from V and 7 from J, leaving 7 bases between them. From germline, CDR1 is SGHRS and CDR2 YFSETQ. Written as DNA, the CDR3 is TGCGCCAGCAGCTTCGACCGGGAGCAGTACTTC. Encoded protein: CASSFDREQYF.

This clonotype has a handful of counts. The chain carries TRBV18 and TRBJ2-5; 9 bases map to TRBD1. Unmatched junction bases numbered 10, after V lost 0 bases and J lost 2 bases. The CDR3 contains 18 residues. The germline V gene has CDR1 KGHSH and CDR2 LQKENI. CDR3 protein: CASSPPLGGDRVQETQYF. CDR3 in DNA: TGTGCCAGCTCACCACCATTAGGAGGGGACAGGGTACAAGAGACCCAGTACTTC.

The chain uses TRBV2 and TRBJ2-1; 9 bases align to TRBD2. CDR1 is SNHLY and CDR2 is FYNNEI in the germline V gene. The CDR3 runs 11 residues. V was pared by 4 bases and J by 15 bases, with 4 bases of the junction left unmatched. The CDR3 protein is CASSASGRRFF. DNA of the CDR3: TGTGCCAGCAGTGCAAGCGGGAGGCGGTTCTTC.

The chain employs TRBV7-3 and TRBJ1-2; D gene uncertain. This CDR3 comprises 13 residues. In germline, CDR1 is SGHTA, CDR2 FQGTGA. The ends were cut back, 4 bases at V and 2 bases at J, with 8 bases in the middle. CDR3 DNA: TGTGCCAGCAGCTGGACTGGCAACTATGGCTACACCTTC. Protein: CASSWTGNYGYTF.

In this sample, this clonotype turned up a few times. The chain combines TRBV20-1 with TRBJ1-5; 8 positions match TRBD1. Looked up from germline, CDR1 is DFQATT and CDR2 is SNEGSKA (reference sequence). There are 14 residues in the CDR3. V dropped 6 bases and J dropped 3; count of bases not matched to a gene: 7. In DNA, the CDR3 is TGCAGTGCGAGCGACAGGGGCGTCAATCAGCCCCAGCATTTT. Residues: CSASDRGVNQPQHF.

J is TRBJ2-1 and V is TRBV27; tentative D call: TRBD1 (6 bases). Trimming pared 7 bases from V and 1 base from J, leaving 17 bases between. Per germline, CDR1 MNHEY and CDR2 SMNVEV (reference sequence). The CDR3 length is 16 residues. The CDR3 protein is CASNSLRTVSYNEQFF. The CDR3, as DNA: TGTGCCAGCAATTCCCTTCGGACAGTTTCCTACAATGAGCAGTTCTTC.

V and J are TRBV15 and TRBJ2-1; D gene unclear. The CDR3 runs 15 residues. The V end was cut by 0 bases, the J end by 5 bases, with 11 bases between. Per the germline V gene, CDR1 is LNHNV and CDR2 is YYDKDF (reference sequence). The CDR3 region has the DNA TGTGCCACCAGCAGAGATGGTCCTAGTAACAATGAGCAGTTCTTC. As protein: CATSRDGPSNNEQFF.

Concerning this clonotype: At one boundary the junction diverges from the germline segment, which might be a read error. The chain combines TRBV19 with TRBJ2-3, with 7 nucleotides matching TRBD1. The CDR3 loop spans 15 amino acids. The germline CDR1 and CDR2 sequences are LNHDA and SQIVND (reference sequence). The CDR3 is CASRTGVKGTNTQYF. The CDR3 nucleotides are TGTGCCAGTAGAACAGGGGTAAAGGGCACAAATACGCAGTATTTT.

The sample holds many counts of this clonotype. Since a much larger clone is just one base distant, this may be a read error. The rearrangement links TRBV7-2 to TRBJ2-1; the D gene is possibly TRBD2 (7 bases). V lost 5 bases and J 3 bases, leaving 11 bases between the germline ends. CDR1 is SGHTA, CDR2 FQGNSA, per germline. This CDR3 is 14 amino acids long. CDR3: CASSVGGLYNEQFF. The DNA of the CDR3 is TGTGCCAGCAGCGTGGGGGGGCTCTACAATGAGCAGTTCTTC.

The chain has TRBV25-1 and TRBJ2-1; no firm D call. Trimming removed 3 bases from V and 5 bases from J, with 5 bases in between. The V gene's germline CDR1 is MGHDK and CDR2 SYGVNS. This CDR3 is built from 12 residues. CDR3 in amino acids: CASSDWDNEQFF. In DNA, the CDR3 is TGTGCCAGCAGTGATTGGGACAATGAGCAGTTCTTC.

The chain recombines TRBV5-1 with TRBJ2-1, with TRBD2 matching over 9 bases. Germline V gene sequence: CDR1 SGHRS, CDR2 YFSETQ. The V and J ends lost 3 bases and 8 bases, in that order; junction bases with no gene match: 12. The CDR3 covers 16 residues. Here the CDR3 DNA reads TGCGCCAGCAGCTCGGCGCCGGGACTAGCTGGCGATGAGCAGTTCTTC. Its protein product is CASSSAPGLAGDEQFF.

The genes are TRBV7-9 and TRBJ2-1; 10 bases fit TRBD1. Trimming took 5 bases from V and 7 from J; bases not matched to a gene: 14. The CDR3 is made up of 17 amino acids. CDR1 and CDR2 (germline): SEHNR, FQNEAQ (reference sequence). CDR3 protein: CASSPPLGTGALNEQFF. The CDR3 bases are TGTGCCAGCAGCCCCCCCCTTGGGACAGGGGCCTTAAATGAGCAGTTCTTC.

This clonotype was counted between two and nine times. The chain has TRBV11-1 and TRBJ2-1, with D possibly TRBD2 on 7 matching bases. V was cut by 7 bases and J by 0 bases, with 22 bases left in between. Germline V gene sequence: CDR1 SGHAT, CDR2 FQDESV (reference sequence). This CDR3 region has 18 residues. CDR3 in DNA: TGTGCCAGCACGGGGAGGGGGATGACTCAAAGCTCCTACAATGAGCAGTTCTTC. Translating gives CASTGRGMTQSSYNEQFF. Based on the CDR3 plus reference TRBV11-1 and TRBJ2-1, the full variable domain is EAEVAQSPRYKITEKSQAVAFWCDPISGHATLYWYRQILGQGPELLVQFQDESVVDDSQLPKDRFSAERLKGVDSTLKIQPAELGDSAMYLCASTGRGMTQSSYNEQFFGPGTRLTVL.